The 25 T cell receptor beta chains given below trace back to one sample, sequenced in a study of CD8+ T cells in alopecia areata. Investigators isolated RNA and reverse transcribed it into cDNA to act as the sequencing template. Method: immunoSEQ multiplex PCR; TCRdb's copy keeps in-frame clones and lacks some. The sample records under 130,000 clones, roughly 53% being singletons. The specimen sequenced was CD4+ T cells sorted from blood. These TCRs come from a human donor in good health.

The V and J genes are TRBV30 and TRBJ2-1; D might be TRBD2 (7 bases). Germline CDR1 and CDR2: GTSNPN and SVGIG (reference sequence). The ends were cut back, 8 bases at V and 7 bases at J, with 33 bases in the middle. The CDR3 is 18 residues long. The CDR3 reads CAGRGGVLAGAPGNEQFF. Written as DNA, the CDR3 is TGTGCCGGAAGGGGTGGGGTTCTTGCGGGGGCCCCGGGGAATGAGCAGTTCTTC.

CDR3 sequence reads: CAWIRDSLSNEQFF. CDR3 nucleotides: TGTGCCTGGATTAGGGACAGTTTGAGCAATGAGCAGTTCTTC. The V gene is TRBV30, the J gene TRBJ2-1, with 7 bases that match TRBD1. Germline V gene sequence: CDR1 GTSNPN, CDR2 SVGIG (reference sequence). The CDR3 extends over 14 amino acids. The ends lost 4 bases at V and 6 bases at J; junction bases unmatched: 9.

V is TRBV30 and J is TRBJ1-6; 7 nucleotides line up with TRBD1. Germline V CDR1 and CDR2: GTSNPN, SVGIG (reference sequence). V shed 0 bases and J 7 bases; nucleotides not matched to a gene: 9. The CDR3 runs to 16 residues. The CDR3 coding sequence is TGTGCCTGGAGTGTACGCGGCCAGGGGGTAAATTCACCCCTCCACTTT. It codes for CAWSVRGQGVNSPLHF.

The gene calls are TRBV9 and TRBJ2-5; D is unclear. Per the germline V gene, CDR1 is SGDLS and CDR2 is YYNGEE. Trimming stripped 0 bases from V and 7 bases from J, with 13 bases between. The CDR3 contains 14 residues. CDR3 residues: CASSVVQELGTQYF. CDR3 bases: TGTGCCAGCAGCGTAGTCCAGGAACTTGGGACCCAGTACTTC.

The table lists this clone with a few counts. The CDR3 spells CASSDSGTSRTDTQYF. In DNA, the CDR3 is TGTGCCAGCAGTGATTCCGGGACTAGCCGCACAGATACGCAGTATTTT. V and J are TRBV25-1 and TRBJ2-3, with TRBD2 matching 9 bases. J gave up 1 base and V 3 bases, and 5 bases lay outside the gene matches. CDR1 and CDR2 (germline): MGHDK, SYGVNS. The length of the CDR3 is 16 residues.

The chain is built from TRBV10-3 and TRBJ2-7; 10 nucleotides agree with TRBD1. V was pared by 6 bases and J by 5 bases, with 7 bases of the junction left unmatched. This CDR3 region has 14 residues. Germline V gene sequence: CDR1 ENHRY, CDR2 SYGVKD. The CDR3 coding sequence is TGTGCCATCAGCCCGGGACAGGGGCGAGACGAGCAGTACTTC. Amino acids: CAISPGQGRDEQYF.

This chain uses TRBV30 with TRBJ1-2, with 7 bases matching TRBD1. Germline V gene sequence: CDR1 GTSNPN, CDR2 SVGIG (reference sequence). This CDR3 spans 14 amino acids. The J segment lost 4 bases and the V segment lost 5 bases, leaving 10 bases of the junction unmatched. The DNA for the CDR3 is TGTGCCTGGGGAGTGGACAGGCCTCTCTATGGCTACACCTTC. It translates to CAWGVDRPLYGYTF.

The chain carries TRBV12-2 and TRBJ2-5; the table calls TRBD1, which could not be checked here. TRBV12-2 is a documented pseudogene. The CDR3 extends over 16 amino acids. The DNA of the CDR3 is TGTGCAAGTCGCTTAGGGGGAAGGACAGGGCAAGAGACCCAGTACTTC. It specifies CASRLGGRTGQETQYF.

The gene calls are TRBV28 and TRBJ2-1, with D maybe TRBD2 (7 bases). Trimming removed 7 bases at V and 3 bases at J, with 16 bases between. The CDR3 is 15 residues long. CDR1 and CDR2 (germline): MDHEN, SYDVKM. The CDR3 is CASKWGGYSYNEQFF. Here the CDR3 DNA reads TGTGCCAGCAAGTGGGGGGGCTATAGCTACAATGAGCAGTTCTTC.

CDR3 bases: TGTGCCAGCAGTGGACAGGGATGGGGAAGCGAGCAGTACTTC. This gives the protein CASSGQGWGSEQYF. This chain connects TRBV6-5 to TRBJ2-7; 8 nucleotides line up with TRBD1. J lost 6 bases, V lost 5 bases, and 9 bases had no gene match. This CDR3 is 14 amino acids long. CDR1 is MNHEY and CDR2 is SVGAGI in the germline V gene.

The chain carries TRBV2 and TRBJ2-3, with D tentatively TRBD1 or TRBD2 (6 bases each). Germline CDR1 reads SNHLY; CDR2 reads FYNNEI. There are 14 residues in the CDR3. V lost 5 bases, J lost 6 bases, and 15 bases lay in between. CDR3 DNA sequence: TGTGCCAGCAGTACATTCGGGGGCATCGATACGCAGTATTTT. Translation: CASSTFGGIDTQYF.

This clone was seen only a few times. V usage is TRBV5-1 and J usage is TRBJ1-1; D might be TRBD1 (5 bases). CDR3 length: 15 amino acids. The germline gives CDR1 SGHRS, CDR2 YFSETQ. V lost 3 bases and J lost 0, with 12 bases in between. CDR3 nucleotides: TGCGCCAGCAGCTGGGAGGGGCTCATGAACACTGAAGCTTTCTTT. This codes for CASSWEGLMNTEAFF.

The CDR3 here is CASSQERGQGIRETQYF. For the CDR3, the DNA is TGCGCCAGCAGCCAAGAGCGGGGACAGGGGATTAGGGAGACCCAGTACTTC. This chain links TRBV4-3 with TRBJ2-5, with 10 positions matching TRBD1. Germline V lookup: CDR1 LGHNA, CDR2 YSLEER. V was clipped by 0 bases and J by 5 bases; unmatched bases: 9. The CDR3 has 17 residues.

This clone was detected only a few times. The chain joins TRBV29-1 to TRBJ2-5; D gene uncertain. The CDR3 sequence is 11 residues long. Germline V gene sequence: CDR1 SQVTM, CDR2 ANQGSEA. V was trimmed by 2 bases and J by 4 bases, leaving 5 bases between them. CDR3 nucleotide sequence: TGCAGCGTTGAACCAGGAGAGACCCAGTACTTC. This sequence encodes CSVEPGETQYF.

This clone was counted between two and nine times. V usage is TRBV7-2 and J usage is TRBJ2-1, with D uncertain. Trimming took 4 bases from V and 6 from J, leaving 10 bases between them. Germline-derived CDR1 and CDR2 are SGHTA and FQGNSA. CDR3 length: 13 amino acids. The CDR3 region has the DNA TGTGCCAGCAGCTCGAGATTGGGCAATGAGCAGTTCTTC. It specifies CASSSRLGNEQFF.

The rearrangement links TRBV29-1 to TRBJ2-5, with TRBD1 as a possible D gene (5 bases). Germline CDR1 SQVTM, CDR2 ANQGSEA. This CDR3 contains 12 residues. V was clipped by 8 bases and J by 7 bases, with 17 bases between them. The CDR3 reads CSTLGPRGTQYF. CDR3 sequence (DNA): TGCAGCACGCTAGGGCCAAGGGGGACCCAGTACTTC.

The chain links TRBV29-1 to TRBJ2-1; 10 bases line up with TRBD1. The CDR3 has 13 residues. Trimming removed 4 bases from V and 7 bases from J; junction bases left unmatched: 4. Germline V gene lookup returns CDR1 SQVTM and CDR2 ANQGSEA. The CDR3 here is CSVVGQGVNEQFF. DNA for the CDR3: TGCAGCGTTGTCGGACAGGGGGTGAATGAGCAGTTCTTC.

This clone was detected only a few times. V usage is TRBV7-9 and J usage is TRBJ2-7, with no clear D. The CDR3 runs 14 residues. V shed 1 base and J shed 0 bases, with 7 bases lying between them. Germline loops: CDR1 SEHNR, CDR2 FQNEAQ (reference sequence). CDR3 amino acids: CASSLGLYSYEQYF. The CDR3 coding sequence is TGTGCCAGCAGCTTAGGGCTGTACTCCTACGAGCAGTACTTC.

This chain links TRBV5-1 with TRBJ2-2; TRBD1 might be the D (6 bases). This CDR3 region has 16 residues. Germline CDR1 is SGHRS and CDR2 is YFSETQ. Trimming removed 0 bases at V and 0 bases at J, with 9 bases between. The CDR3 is CASSLAGTTNTGELFF. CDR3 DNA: TGCGCCAGCAGCTTGGCGGGGACAACGAACACCGGGGAGCTGTTTTTT.

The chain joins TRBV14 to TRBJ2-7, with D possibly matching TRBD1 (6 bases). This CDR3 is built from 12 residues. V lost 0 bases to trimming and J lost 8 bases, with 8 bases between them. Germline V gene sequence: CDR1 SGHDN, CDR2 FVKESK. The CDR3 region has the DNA TGTGCCAGCAGCCAAGACACAGGGAAGCAGTACTTC. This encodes CASSQDTGKQYF.

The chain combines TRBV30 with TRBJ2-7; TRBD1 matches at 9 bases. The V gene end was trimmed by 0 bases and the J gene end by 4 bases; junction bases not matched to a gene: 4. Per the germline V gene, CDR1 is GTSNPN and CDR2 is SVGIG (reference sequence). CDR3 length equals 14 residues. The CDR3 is CAWSVGTGLYEQYF. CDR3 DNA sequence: TGTGCCTGGAGTGTCGGGACAGGGCTTTACGAGCAGTACTTC.

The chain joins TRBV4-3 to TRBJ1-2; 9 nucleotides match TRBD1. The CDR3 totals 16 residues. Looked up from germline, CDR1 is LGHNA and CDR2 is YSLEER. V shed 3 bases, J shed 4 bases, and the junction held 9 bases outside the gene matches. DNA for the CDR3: TGCGCCAGCAGCCAGGCGGGACAGGGCGGCGGCTATGGCTACACCTTC. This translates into CASSQAGQGGGYGYTF.

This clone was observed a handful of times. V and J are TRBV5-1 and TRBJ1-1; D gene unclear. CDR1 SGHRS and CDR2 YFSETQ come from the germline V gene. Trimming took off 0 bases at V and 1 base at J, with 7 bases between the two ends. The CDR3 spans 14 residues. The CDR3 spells CASSLVVSNTEAFF. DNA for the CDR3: TGCGCCAGCAGCTTGGTGGTCTCGAACACTGAAGCTTTCTTT.

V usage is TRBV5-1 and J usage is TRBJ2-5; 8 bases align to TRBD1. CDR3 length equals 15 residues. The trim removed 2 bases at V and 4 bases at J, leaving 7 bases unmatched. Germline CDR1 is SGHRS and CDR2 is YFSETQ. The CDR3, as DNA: TGCGCCAGCAGCTTACAGGGGGTAATCGGAGAGACCCAGTACTTC. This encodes CASSLQGVIGETQYF.

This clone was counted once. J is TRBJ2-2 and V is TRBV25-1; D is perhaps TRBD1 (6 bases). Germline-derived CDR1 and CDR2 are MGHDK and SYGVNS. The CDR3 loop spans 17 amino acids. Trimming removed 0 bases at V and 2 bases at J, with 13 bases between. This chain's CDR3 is CASSEYPRGPNTGELFF. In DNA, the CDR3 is TGTGCCAGCAGTGAATACCCCAGGGGCCCTAACACCGGGGAGCTGTTTTTT.